This TCR beta chain appears in the sequencing data of a study of persistence of HIV-infected CD4 T cells. Sequencing used immunoSEQ version 4 in survey mode. Using immunoSEQ multiplex PCR, the repertoire was profiled, and TCRdb retains in-frame clones only, with some absent. Of 25,000 to 40,000 clones in the sample, roughly four fifths were seen once. This clone was seen a few times. Its antigen is not identified. The stimulus was an HIV-1 Gag 15-mer peptide pool, 0.95 to 1 ug/peptide/mL. CD40L/CD69 double-negative CD45RO-high memory CD4+ T cells were collected. Study-level results: The rare CMV-responding cells with HIV-1 proviruses were not separately TCR-sequenced. Within sorted populations, more oligoclonal TCRs accompanied more oligoclonal proviruses.

The receptor comes from an adult woman with HIV who was CMV-seropositive. The sample was CD4+ T cells sorted from PBMCs after roughly 18-hour stimulation, taken from a patient who received antiretroviral therapy.

The CDR3, as DNA: TGTGCCAGCAGTTCACAGGGGCGGAAGGACACTGAAGCTTTCTTT. Translated, it gives CASSSQGRKDTEAFF. J is TRBJ1-1 and V is TRBV27; 7 positions match TRBD1. Looked up from germline, CDR1 is MNHEY and CDR2 is SMNVEV (reference sequence). J was trimmed by 3 bases and V by 4 bases; bases with no gene match: 8. The CDR3 sequence is 15 residues long.